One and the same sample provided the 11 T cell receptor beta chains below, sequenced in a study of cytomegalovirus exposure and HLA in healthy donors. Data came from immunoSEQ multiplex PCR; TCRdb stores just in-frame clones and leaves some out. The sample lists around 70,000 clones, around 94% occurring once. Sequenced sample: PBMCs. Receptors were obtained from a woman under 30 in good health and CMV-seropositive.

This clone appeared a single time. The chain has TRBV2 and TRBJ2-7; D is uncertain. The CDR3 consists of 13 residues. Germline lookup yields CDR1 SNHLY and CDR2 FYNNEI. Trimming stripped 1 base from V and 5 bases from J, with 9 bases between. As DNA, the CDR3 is TGTGCCAGCAGTGAAGGCAGGTTCCACGAGCAGTACTTC. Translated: CASSEGRFHEQYF. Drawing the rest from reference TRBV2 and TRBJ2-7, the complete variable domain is EPEVTQTPSHQVTQMGQEVILRCVPISNHLYFYWYRQILGQKVEFLVSFYNNEISEKSEIFDDQFSVERPDGSNFTLKIRSTKLEDSAMYFCASSEGRFHEQYFGPGTRLTVT.

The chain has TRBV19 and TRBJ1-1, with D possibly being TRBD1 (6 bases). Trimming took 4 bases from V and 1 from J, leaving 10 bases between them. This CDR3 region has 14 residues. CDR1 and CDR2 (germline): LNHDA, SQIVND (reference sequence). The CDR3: CASSTPRGNTEAFF. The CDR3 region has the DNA TGTGCCAGTAGTACCCCCAGGGGGAACACTGAAGCTTTCTTT.

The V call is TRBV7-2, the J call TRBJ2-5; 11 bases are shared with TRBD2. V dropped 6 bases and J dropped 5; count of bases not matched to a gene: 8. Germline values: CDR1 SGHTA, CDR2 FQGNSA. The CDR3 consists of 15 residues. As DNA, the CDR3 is TGTGCCAGCAGACCCGCTAGCGGGAGGATTGAGACCCAGTACTTC. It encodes CASRPASGRIETQYF.

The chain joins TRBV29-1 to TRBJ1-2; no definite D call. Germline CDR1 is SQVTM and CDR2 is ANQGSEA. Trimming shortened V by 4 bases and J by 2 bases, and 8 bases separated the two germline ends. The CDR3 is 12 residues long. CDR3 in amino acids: CSVGSGNYGYTF. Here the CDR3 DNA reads TGCAGCGTTGGGTCAGGCAACTATGGCTACACCTTC.

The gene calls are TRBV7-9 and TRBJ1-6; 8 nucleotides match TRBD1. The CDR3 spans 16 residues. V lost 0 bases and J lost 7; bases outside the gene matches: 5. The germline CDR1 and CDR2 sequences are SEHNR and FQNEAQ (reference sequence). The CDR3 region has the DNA TGTGCCAGCAGCTTAGCGCAGGGGGCTGGAAATTCACCCCTCCACTTT. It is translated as CASSLAQGAGNSPLHF.

CDR3 coding DNA: TGCAGCGTTGTGGGGACAGTAGCTAACTATGGCTACACCTTC. This codes for CSVVGTVANYGYTF. The chain couples TRBV29-1 to TRBJ1-2; 7 bases agree with TRBD1. CDR3 length: 14 residues. Per germline, CDR1 SQVTM and CDR2 ANQGSEA. V shed 4 bases, J shed 0 bases, and the junction held 5 bases outside the gene matches.

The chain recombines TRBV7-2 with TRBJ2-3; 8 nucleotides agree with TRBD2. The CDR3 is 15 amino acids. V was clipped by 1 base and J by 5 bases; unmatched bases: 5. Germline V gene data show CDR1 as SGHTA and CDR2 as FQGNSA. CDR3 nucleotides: TGTGCCAGCAGCTTAGACGCACTAGCGGTAGATACGCAGTATTTT. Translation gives CASSLDALAVDTQYF.

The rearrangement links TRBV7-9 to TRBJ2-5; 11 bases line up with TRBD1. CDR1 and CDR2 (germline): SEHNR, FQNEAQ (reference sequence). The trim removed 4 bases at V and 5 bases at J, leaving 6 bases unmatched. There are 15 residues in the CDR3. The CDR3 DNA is TGTGCCAGCAGCTCCAGGACAGGGGGCGCGGAGACCCAGTACTTC. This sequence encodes CASSSRTGGAETQYF.

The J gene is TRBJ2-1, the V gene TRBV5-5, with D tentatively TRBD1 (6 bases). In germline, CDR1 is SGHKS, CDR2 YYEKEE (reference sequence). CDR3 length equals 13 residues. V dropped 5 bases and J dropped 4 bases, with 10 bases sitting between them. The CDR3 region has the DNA TGTGCCAGCAGTGCTACAGGGTACAATGAGCAGTTCTTC. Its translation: CASSATGYNEQFF.

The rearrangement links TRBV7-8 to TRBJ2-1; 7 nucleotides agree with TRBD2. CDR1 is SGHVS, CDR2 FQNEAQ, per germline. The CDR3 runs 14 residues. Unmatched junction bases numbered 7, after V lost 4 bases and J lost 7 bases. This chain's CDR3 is CASSSSGGRNEQFF. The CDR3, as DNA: TGTGCCAGCAGCTCCTCGGGAGGAAGAAATGAGCAGTTCTTC.

The chain's CDR3 is CAISEAGHPEAFF. The DNA of the CDR3 is TGTGCCATCAGTGAAGCAGGGCATCCTGAAGCTTTCTTT. J is TRBJ1-1 and V is TRBV10-3; TRBD1 is a possible D gene (5 bases). Germline CDR1 is ENHRY and CDR2 is SYGVKD. The V gene lost 3 bases and the J gene lost 6 bases, with 11 bases spanning the gap. CDR3 length: 13 amino acids.